These 25 T cell receptor beta chains were all obtained from the same sample, sequenced in a study of glioma-infiltrating T cells after dendritic cell vaccination. Method: immunoSEQ multiplex PCR; TCRdb's copy keeps in-frame clones and lacks some. The profile shows around 97,000 clones, roughly four fifths of them singletons. The sample in question was blood, obtained before dendritic cell vaccination. Receptor source: a human donor with glioblastoma.

This chain links TRBV29-1 with TRBJ2-2; D is perhaps TRBD1 (6 bases). Trimming removed 7 bases at V and 4 bases at J, with 16 bases between. This CDR3 contains 14 residues. The germline gives CDR1 SQVTM, CDR2 ANQGSEA. The CDR3 loop is CSAGHLGGTGELFF. The CDR3 nucleotides read TGCAGCGCAGGTCACTTAGGGGGCACCGGGGAGCTGTTTTTT.

The chain combines TRBV6-5 with TRBJ1-1; D perhaps matches TRBD1 (6 bases). Per germline, CDR1 MNHEY and CDR2 SVGAGI. The CDR3 contains 14 residues. Trimming shortened V by 5 bases and J by 6 bases, and 16 bases separated the two germline ends. The CDR3 DNA reads TGTGCCAGCAGTCAAAGACAGGAGATGCCTGAAGCTTTCTTT. This sequence encodes CASSQRQEMPEAFF.

The chain carries TRBV18 and TRBJ2-7; 7 bases agree with TRBD1. The CDR3 sequence is 15 residues long. With V trimmed by 0 bases and J by 2 bases, 4 bases remained unmatched. Germline-derived CDR1 and CDR2 are KGHSH and LQKENI. CDR3 amino acids: CASSPPDRATYEQYF. The DNA of the CDR3 is TGTGCCAGCTCACCACCCGACAGGGCTACCTACGAGCAGTACTTC.

The V and J genes are TRBV23-1 and TRBJ2-1; D possibly corresponds to TRBD2 (7 bases). TRBV23-1 is flagged as an ORF with uncertain function. Trimming left V 2 bases short and J 9 bases short, with 17 bases between. The CDR3 contains 15 residues. CDR3 sequence: CASSQRGAPLGEQFF. CDR3 DNA sequence: TGCGCCAGCAGTCAACGGGGGGCACCCTTGGGTGAGCAGTTCTTC.

The chain carries TRBV5-1 and TRBJ2-2; possibly TRBD1 for D (5 bases). Looked up from germline, CDR1 is SGHRS and CDR2 is YFSETQ. V was trimmed by 6 bases and J by 0 bases, leaving 9 bases between them. The CDR3 has 14 residues. CDR3 sequence reads: CASTQDANTGELFF. The CDR3 DNA reads as TGCGCCAGCACACAGGATGCGAACACCGGGGAGCTGTTTTTT. The full variable domain, its missing parts supplied by reference TRBV5-1 and TRBJ2-2, is KAGVTQTPRYLIKTRGQQVTLSCSPISGHRSVSWYQQTPGQGLQFLFEYFSETQRNKGNFPGRFSGRQFSNSRSEMNVSTLELGDSALYLCASTQDANTGELFFGEGSRLTVL.

V and J are TRBV5-1 and TRBJ2-6; a weak D match, TRBD1 (6 bases). The germline V gene encodes CDR1 SGHRS and CDR2 YFSETQ. The CDR3 is made up of 16 amino acids. V was clipped by 4 bases and J by 1 base, with 12 bases between them. The CDR3 DNA sequence: TGCGCCAGCAGCAATTACGGACAGTCTGGGGCCAACGTCCTGACTTTC. It specifies CASSNYGQSGANVLTF. The full variable domain, rest sourced from reference TRBV5-1 and TRBJ2-6, is KAGVTQTPRYLIKTRGQQVTLSCSPISGHRSVSWYQQTPGQGLQFLFEYFSETQRNKGNFPGRFSGRQFSNSRSEMNVSTLELGDSALYLCASSNYGQSGANVLTFGAGSRLTVL.

The gene calls are TRBV9 and TRBJ2-5; a possible D gene is TRBD2 (5 bases). Germline-derived CDR1 and CDR2 are SGDLS and YYNGEE. This CDR3 contains 16 residues. Trimming took 0 bases from V and 3 from J, leaving 15 bases between them. The CDR3 region has the DNA TGTGCCAGCAGCGTAGATTCCGGACGGCGGGAAGAGACCCAGTACTTC. As protein: CASSVDSGRREETQYF.

The chain joins TRBV6-1 to TRBJ1-3; unclear D gene. The germline V gene has CDR1 MNHNS and CDR2 SASEGT. The CDR3 runs 15 residues. V shed 2 bases and J shed 5 bases, with 13 bases lying between them. CDR3 in DNA: TGTGCCAGCAGTGAACCGGGATCTAAACGAAACACCATATATTTT. It is translated as CASSEPGSKRNTIYF.

The J gene is TRBJ2-5, the V gene TRBV11-2; D is possibly TRBD2 (7 bases). This CDR3 contains 15 residues. Germline V gives CDR1 SGHAT, CDR2 FQNNGV. The germline V and J ends were trimmed by 0 bases and 3 bases, with 11 bases remaining between them. CDR3 DNA sequence: TGTGCCAGCAGCTTAGATAAAGGGGGGGAAGAGACCCAGTACTTC. Its protein is CASSLDKGGEETQYF.

To note about this clone: At one end, the junction sequence differs from germline, possibly due to a read error. This sequence joins TRBV7-9 and TRBJ2-5, with 8 bases aligning to TRBD1. Germline-derived CDR1 and CDR2 are SEHNR and FQNEAQ (reference sequence). The CDR3 is 15 amino acids. CDR3 nucleotide sequence: TGTGCCAGCAGCTCCTCCGGGACAGGAAGAGAGGCCCAGTACTTC. Protein sequence: CASSSSGTGREAQYF.

This clone has a handful of counts. The chain carries TRBV5-6 and TRBJ1-3; no firm D call. CDR1 SGHDT and CDR2 YYEEEE come from the germline V gene. This CDR3 is 13 amino acids long. Trimming removed 2 bases at V and 10 bases at J, with 13 bases between. Here the CDR3 DNA reads TGTGCCAGCAGCTTTTTGAGGGAGAGGACCATATATTTT. Protein product: CASSFLRERTIYF.

This clone was seen a few times. The DNA for the CDR3 is TGCGCCAGCAGCCAAGGTATGGGCTACTATGGCTACACCTTC. Residues: CASSQGMGYYGYTF. This rearrangement joins TRBV4-1 to TRBJ1-2; D is ambiguous. This CDR3 has 14 residues. Germline loops: CDR1 MGHRA, CDR2 YSYEKL. V was shortened by 1 base and J by 3 bases, with 9 bases between the two germline ends.

The chain is built from TRBV7-3 and TRBJ2-3; no clear D. The CDR3 is 13 residues long. V was shortened by 4 bases and J by 3 bases, with 8 bases between the two germline ends. Germline CDR1 reads SGHTA; CDR2 reads FQGTGA. The CDR3 sequence: CASSSSRTDTQYF. The CDR3 coding sequence is TGTGCCAGCAGCTCCTCTAGAACAGATACGCAGTATTTT.

The CDR3 spells CASRIITGFTEAFF. CDR3 coding DNA: TGTGCCAGCAGAATAATTACAGGGTTCACTGAAGCTTTCTTT. The genes are TRBV27 and TRBJ1-1; D perhaps matches TRBD1 (6 bases). The CDR3 contains 14 residues. Trimming left V 6 bases short and J 4 bases short, with 15 bases between. Germline CDR1 reads MNHEY; CDR2 reads SMNVEV (reference sequence).

The rearrangement joins TRBV30 to TRBJ2-5, with 7 nucleotides matching TRBD1. V was pared by 3 bases and J by 2 bases, with 6 bases of the junction left unmatched. CDR3 length equals 14 residues. Germline V gene lookup returns CDR1 GTSNPN and CDR2 SVGIG (reference sequence). The CDR3 DNA is TGTGCCTGGAGGTTGGGCAGGGGGCAAGAGACCCAGTACTTC. Its protein is CAWRLGRGQETQYF.

This sequence joins TRBV7-2 and TRBJ1-1; D possibly corresponds to TRBD1 (5 bases). The V end was cut by 1 base, the J end by 4 bases, with 13 bases between. The CDR3 consists of 15 residues. Germline V gene sequence: CDR1 SGHTA, CDR2 FQGNSA. Here the CDR3 reads CASSLEGFGSTEAFF. The CDR3, as DNA: TGTGCCAGCAGCTTAGAGGGGTTTGGTTCCACTGAAGCTTTCTTT.

V gene TRBV28 combines with J gene TRBJ2-7; D call uncertain. Germline lookup yields CDR1 MDHEN and CDR2 SYDVKM. V was cut by 6 bases and J by 3 bases, with 6 bases left in between. There are 11 residues in the CDR3. CDR3 residues: CASSQIYEQYF. CDR3 bases: TGTGCCAGCAGCCAGATCTACGAGCAGTACTTC.

V gene TRBV6-5 combines with J gene TRBJ2-7, with D perhaps matching TRBD2 (6 bases). This CDR3 is 16 amino acids long. Germline V CDR1 and CDR2: MNHEY, SVGAGI. Trimming pared 0 bases from V and 0 bases from J, leaving 12 bases between. CDR3 DNA sequence: TGTGCCAGCAGTTACTCAGGGACCGGGAGCTCCTACGAGCAGTACTTC. Translated: CASSYSGTGSSYEQYF.

Notes on this clone: The same CDR3 can be traced to other DNA sequences in this sample. V usage is TRBV5-1 and J usage is TRBJ2-3; 7 positions match TRBD2. With V trimmed by 4 bases and J by 1 base, 6 bases remained unmatched. The CDR3 runs 15 residues. Germline V lookup: CDR1 SGHRS, CDR2 YFSETQ. Here the CDR3 DNA reads TGCGCCAGCAGCCCACTAAGCGGGGGCACAGATACGCAGTATTTT. Translated, it gives CASSPLSGGTDTQYF.

V is TRBV5-1 and J is TRBJ2-5, with D uncertain. The assigned J gene may be wrong: the sequence end matches TRBJ2-7 better. The CDR3 length is 14 residues. Germline lookup yields CDR1 SGHRS and CDR2 YFSETQ. CDR3 DNA sequence: TGCGCCAGCAGCTTGGCGGTAAACTCCTACGAGCAGTACTTC. The encoded protein is CASSLAVNSYEQYF.

The chain couples TRBV15 to TRBJ2-3; 9 bases line up with TRBD2. The CDR3 sequence is 17 residues long. Germline lookup yields CDR1 LNHNV and CDR2 YYDKDF (reference sequence). The ends lost 3 bases at V and 2 bases at J; junction bases unmatched: 9. The CDR3 bases are TGTGCCACCAGCAGCCCCTTTAGCGGGGGTATCACAGATACGCAGTATTTT. Amino acid sequence: CATSSPFSGGITDTQYF.

The count of this clone is one. Germline is not matched at one junction end, which may reflect a read error. The chain joins TRBV29-1 to TRBJ1-1; 12 positions match TRBD1. The germline V gene has CDR1 SQVTM and CDR2 ANQGSEA. CDR3 length: 13 amino acids. The CDR3 here is CSVEGTGGLEAFF. The CDR3 DNA reads as TGCAGCGTGGAAGGGACAGGGGGCCTGGAAGCTTTCTTT.

The chain uses TRBV6-5 and TRBJ2-1, with TRBD2 identical over 12 bases. J was trimmed by 10 bases and V by 6 bases; bases with no gene match: 10. Per the germline V gene, CDR1 is MNHEY and CDR2 is SVGAGI. The CDR3 is made up of 15 amino acids. CDR3 sequence: CASRPGLAGSREQFF. The CDR3 bases are TGTGCCAGCAGACCCGGACTAGCGGGGTCTCGGGAGCAGTTCTTC.

A word on this clone: One end of the junction fails to match germline, which may point to a read error. The gene calls are TRBV7-7 and TRBJ1-5, with TRBD1 matching 9 bases. Looked up from germline, CDR1 is SSHAT and CDR2 is FNYEAQ (reference sequence). CDR3 size: 17 residues. The chain's CDR3 is CASSPHGQGYSNQPQHF. The DNA for the CDR3 is TGTGCTAGCAGCCCACATGGACAGGGGTATAGCAATCAGCCCCAGCATTTT.

The chain uses TRBV4-1 and TRBJ2-3; TRBD2 agrees at 13 bases. Trimming cost V 4 bases and J 0 bases; bases outside gene matches: 7. The germline CDR1 and CDR2 sequences are MGHRA and YSYEKL. The CDR3 is made up of 18 amino acids. CDR3 protein: CASSPGTSGTASTDTQYF. CDR3 DNA: TGCGCCAGCAGCCCCGGGACTAGCGGGACAGCTAGCACAGATACGCAGTATTTT.